This is a list of T cell receptor beta chains from one sample in a study of cytomegalovirus exposure and HLA in healthy donors. Profiled with immunoSEQ multiplex PCR; TCRdb holds only in-frame clones, not every one. The table lists about 92,000 clones, 69% of them singletons. The source material was PBMCs. The receptors originated from a man aged 45-65 years in good health and CMV-seronegative. CDR3s leave out the opening cysteine and the closing phenylalanine or tryptophan. Each record gives: CDR3 length, J gene, V gene, D gene, CDR3 protein. A D gene is named only where the DNA matches it firmly.

len: 13; j_gene: TRBJ2-3; v_gene: TRBV9; d_gene: -; CDR3aa: ASSISGFPTDTQY
len: 12; j_gene: TRBJ2-3; v_gene: TRBV9; d_gene: -; CDR3aa: ASSVDGSTDTQY
len: 12; j_gene: TRBJ1-1; v_gene: TRBV5-1; d_gene: -; CDR3aa: ASSFSGSNTEAF
len: 13; j_gene: TRBJ2-1; v_gene: TRBV2; d_gene: TRBD2; CDR3aa: ASRGGLAGDGEQF
len: 12; j_gene: TRBJ2-5; v_gene: TRBV2; d_gene: -; CDR3aa: ASSAQGLQETQY
len: 11; j_gene: TRBJ1-2; v_gene: TRBV5-1; d_gene: TRBD1; CDR3aa: ASSLGRGDGYT
len: 14; j_gene: TRBJ2-2; v_gene: TRBV30; d_gene: TRBD1; CDR3aa: AWSVPPGQGTGELF
len: 10; j_gene: TRBJ2-5; v_gene: TRBV29-1; d_gene: -; CDR3aa: SVEHSGETQY
len: 14; j_gene: TRBJ1-6; v_gene: TRBV11-1; d_gene: -; CDR3aa: ASSLSSSSYNSPLH
len: 14; j_gene: TRBJ2-6; v_gene: TRBV5-4; d_gene: TRBD1; CDR3aa: ASSHGQGLWANVLT
len: 10; j_gene: TRBJ1-1; v_gene: TRBV29-1; d_gene: -; CDR3aa: SVQWGRAEAF
len: 14; j_gene: TRBJ1-6; v_gene: TRBV28; d_gene: -; CDR3aa: ASSLEGSSANSPLH
len: 14; j_gene: TRBJ2-7; v_gene: TRBV4-3; d_gene: TRBD1; CDR3aa: ASSQDAGQGRYEQY
len: 12; j_gene: TRBJ2-1; v_gene: TRBV2; d_gene: TRBD2; CDR3aa: ASSLTSGDNEQF
len: 11; j_gene: TRBJ2-7; v_gene: TRBV5-1; d_gene: -; CDR3aa: ASSFVGSYEQY
len: 12; j_gene: TRBJ1-1; v_gene: TRBV7-8; d_gene: -; CDR3aa: ASSLSRGLSEAF
len: 12; j_gene: TRBJ1-5; v_gene: TRBV7-2; d_gene: -; CDR3aa: ASSPRQGNQPQH
len: 15; j_gene: TRBJ2-2; v_gene: TRBV7-3; d_gene: TRBD1; CDR3aa: ASSPKGTGWNTGELF
len: 14; j_gene: TRBJ2-2; v_gene: TRBV7-2; d_gene: TRBD1; CDR3aa: ASSYGDRTFTGELF
len: 12; j_gene: TRBJ2-3; v_gene: TRBV19; d_gene: -; CDR3aa: ASSVLGGTDTQY
len: 12; j_gene: TRBJ1-5; v_gene: TRBV2; d_gene: -; CDR3aa: ASSGGGGYQPQH
len: 13; j_gene: TRBJ1-1; v_gene: TRBV2; d_gene: TRBD1; CDR3aa: ASSDRTGAGTEAF
len: 13; j_gene: TRBJ1-3; v_gene: TRBV11-2; d_gene: TRBD1; CDR3aa: ASSERQGSGNTIY
len: 14; j_gene: TRBJ1-3; v_gene: TRBV1; d_gene: -; CDR3aa: TSSPPSGISGNTIY
len: 15; j_gene: TRBJ2-1; v_gene: TRBV4-3; d_gene: TRBD2; CDR3aa: ASSGFGTSGRNNEQF
len: 12; j_gene: TRBJ2-2; v_gene: TRBV5-1; d_gene: -; CDR3aa: ASRWQGSTGELF
len: 11; j_gene: TRBJ1-5; v_gene: TRBV6-1; d_gene: -; CDR3aa: ASSEFVAQPQH
len: 12; j_gene: TRBJ1-1; v_gene: TRBV28; d_gene: -; CDR3aa: ASSFDVGKREAF
len: 14; j_gene: TRBJ1-4; v_gene: TRBV4-1; d_gene: -; CDR3aa: ASSKLLGATNEKLF
len: 12; j_gene: TRBJ2-3; v_gene: TRBV29-1; d_gene: TRBD2; CDR3aa: SVDASGDTDTQY
len: 14; j_gene: TRBJ1-1; v_gene: TRBV5-1; d_gene: -; CDR3aa: ASSPNAGTPNTEAF
len: 12; j_gene: TRBJ1-2; v_gene: TRBV25-1; d_gene: -; CDR3aa: ASSQGGGLYGYT
len: 8; j_gene: TRBJ1-1; v_gene: TRBV20-1; d_gene: TRBD1; CDR3aa: SAFRDRDF
len: 13; j_gene: TRBJ1-1; v_gene: TRBV6-5; d_gene: -; CDR3aa: ASSFDRRFNTEAF
len: 12; j_gene: TRBJ2-3; v_gene: TRBV29-1; d_gene: TRBD2; CDR3aa: SVGLAGGIDTQY
len: 14; j_gene: TRBJ2-5; v_gene: TRBV9; d_gene: TRBD2; CDR3aa: ASSVEPSGLQETQY
len: 14; j_gene: TRBJ1-1; v_gene: TRBV5-6; d_gene: -; CDR3aa: ASSLGPTGMNTEAF
len: 12; j_gene: TRBJ1-3; v_gene: TRBV30; d_gene: -; CDR3aa: AWSVGGSGNTIY
len: 12; j_gene: TRBJ2-2; v_gene: TRBV11-3; d_gene: -; CDR3aa: ASSFLRNTGELF
len: 14; j_gene: TRBJ2-5; v_gene: TRBV30; d_gene: -; CDR3aa: AWSDPPYRVRKTQY
len: 12; j_gene: TRBJ2-2; v_gene: TRBV28; d_gene: -; CDR3aa: AAKPQGSRGELF
len: 13; j_gene: TRBJ2-7; v_gene: TRBV4-3; d_gene: TRBD1; CDR3aa: ASSQFRDSRYEQY
len: 12; j_gene: TRBJ2-2; v_gene: TRBV7-9; d_gene: -; CDR3aa: ASSPRLRLRELF
len: 13; j_gene: TRBJ2-1; v_gene: TRBV15; d_gene: TRBD2; CDR3aa: ATSRFLADPNEQF
len: 13; j_gene: TRBJ1-1; v_gene: TRBV15; d_gene: TRBD1; CDR3aa: AASRTGQGDSEAF
len: 12; j_gene: TRBJ2-7; v_gene: TRBV4-3; d_gene: -; CDR3aa: ASSQEGSSYEQY
len: 12; j_gene: TRBJ1-4; v_gene: TRBV10-3; d_gene: -; CDR3aa: AIREDSFGEKLF
len: 10; j_gene: TRBJ2-1; v_gene: TRBV7-2; d_gene: -; CDR3aa: ASSSTDNEQF
len: 11; j_gene: TRBJ2-7; v_gene: TRBV5-1; d_gene: -; CDR3aa: ASSSGLSSEQY
len: 14; j_gene: TRBJ2-2; v_gene: TRBV5-1; d_gene: TRBD2; CDR3aa: ASSVQGLAGQGELF
len: 12; j_gene: TRBJ2-5; v_gene: TRBV4-3; d_gene: -; CDR3aa: ASSLRGEEETQY
len: 18; j_gene: TRBJ2-1; v_gene: TRBV5-1; d_gene: -; CDR3aa: ASSSGQGRRGLFSYNEQF
len: 12; j_gene: TRBJ1-2; v_gene: TRBV4-3; d_gene: TRBD1; CDR3aa: ASSLQQGNYGYT
len: 11; j_gene: TRBJ1-3; v_gene: TRBV30; d_gene: -; CDR3aa: AWSVMGGNTIY
len: 14; j_gene: TRBJ1-2; v_gene: TRBV7-2; d_gene: -; CDR3aa: ASSYRSNTPPYGYT
len: 11; j_gene: TRBJ2-1; v_gene: TRBV7-2; d_gene: -; CDR3aa: ASSLSAAVEQF
len: 12; j_gene: TRBJ1-1; v_gene: TRBV7-3; d_gene: TRBD1; CDR3aa: ASSLTGGHTEAF
len: 13; j_gene: TRBJ2-7; v_gene: TRBV4-1; d_gene: TRBD2; CDR3aa: ASSQEGRGNYEQY